The T cell receptor (beta chain) under discussion was sequenced for a study of OX40 agonist ivuxolimab in advanced cancers. The wider study: Three patients, one with hepatocellular carcinoma and two with cutaneous melanoma, achieved partial responses.

V lost 5 bases and J 1 base, leaving 9 bases between the germline ends. The length of the CDR3 is 14 residues. The germline gives CDR1 SGHTA, CDR2 FQGTGA. As concerns this clone: Antigen specificity is unknown.

Sequenced by immunoSEQ multiplex PCR; TCRdb stores in-frame clones only, minus some. This sample has about 98,000 clones, with roughly nine tenths found just once. Study results and caveats: Expanded peripheral T cell antigen specificity was not determined.

This TCR was recovered from an adult with an advanced solid tumor such as melanoma, head and neck, liver or kidney cancer. The sequenced sample was CD4+ or CD8+ T cells sorted from blood, obtained in a trial of the OX40 agonist ivuxolimab. The chain couples TRBV7-3 to TRBJ2-1; D perhaps matches TRBD2 (5 bases). This chain's CDR3 is CASSKSGSYNEQFF. In DNA, the CDR3 is TGTGCCAGCAGCAAAAGCGGATCCTACAATGAGCAGTTCTTC. Using reference TRBV7-3 and TRBJ2-1 for the parts outside the CDR3, the full variable domain is GAGVSQTPSNKVTEKGKYVELRCDPISGHTALYWYRQSLGQGPEFLIYFQGTGAADDSGLPNDRFFAVRPEGSVSTLKIQRTERGDSAVYLCASSKSGSYNEQFFGPGTRLTVL.